What follows is one T cell receptor (beta chain) and its context. As handled by the study authors: Amplification of reference gene primers was used by the study to estimate nucleated cell counts. Sequenced by immunoSEQ multiplex PCR; TCRdb stores in-frame clones only, minus some. V and J calls and clone size are given by that table; D and trimming were obtained from the DNA. Here the sample spans approximately 35,000 clones, more than 75% being singletons. The data are from a study of blood T cell repertoires in COVID-19. Across the study: Material from acute and convalescent COVID-19 was sourced from the United States, Italy and Spain.

Per the germline V gene, CDR1 is MDHEN and CDR2 is SYDVKM. V was clipped by 11 bases and J by 4 bases; unmatched bases: 14. The CDR3 contains 15 residues. The chain is built from TRBV28 and TRBJ1-2; 9 bases are shared with TRBD1. The sequence derives from a human donor in a cohort sampled during active COVID-19. Sequenced: peripheral blood. The CDR3, as DNA: TGTGCCGTCTCAGAGGGGGACAGGGTGGTCTATGGCTACACCTTC. This codes for CAVSEGDRVVYGYTF.